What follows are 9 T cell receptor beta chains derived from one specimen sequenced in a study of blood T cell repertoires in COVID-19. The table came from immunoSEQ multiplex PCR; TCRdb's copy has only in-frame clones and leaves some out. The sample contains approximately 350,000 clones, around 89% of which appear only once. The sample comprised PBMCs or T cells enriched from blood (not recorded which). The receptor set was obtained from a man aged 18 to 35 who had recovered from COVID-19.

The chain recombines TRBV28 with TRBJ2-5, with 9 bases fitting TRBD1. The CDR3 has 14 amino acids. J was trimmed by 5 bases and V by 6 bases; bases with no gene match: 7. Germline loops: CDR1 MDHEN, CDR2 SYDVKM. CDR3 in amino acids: CASSLTGGSETQYF. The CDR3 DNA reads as TGTGCCAGCAGCCTGACAGGGGGTTCGGAGACCCAGTACTTC.

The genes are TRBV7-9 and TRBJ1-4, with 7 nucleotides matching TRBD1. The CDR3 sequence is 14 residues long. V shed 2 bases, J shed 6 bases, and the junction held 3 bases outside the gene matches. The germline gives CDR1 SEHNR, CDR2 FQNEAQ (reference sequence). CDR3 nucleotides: TGTGCCAGCAGCTTACGCGGACAGGATGAAAAACTGTTTTTT. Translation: CASSLRGQDEKLFF.

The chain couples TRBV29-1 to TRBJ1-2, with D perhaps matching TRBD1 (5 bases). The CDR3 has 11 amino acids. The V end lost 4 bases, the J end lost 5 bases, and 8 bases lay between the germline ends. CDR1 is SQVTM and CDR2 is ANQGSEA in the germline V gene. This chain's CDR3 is CSVGRGYGYTF. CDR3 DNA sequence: TGCAGCGTTGGACGGGGGTATGGCTACACCTTC.

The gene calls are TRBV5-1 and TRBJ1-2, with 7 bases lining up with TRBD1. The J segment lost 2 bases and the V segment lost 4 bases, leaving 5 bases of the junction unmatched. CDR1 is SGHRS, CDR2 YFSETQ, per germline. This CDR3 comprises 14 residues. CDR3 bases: TGCGCCAGCAGCCCGGACAGGAAGAACTATGGCTACACCTTC. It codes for CASSPDRKNYGYTF.

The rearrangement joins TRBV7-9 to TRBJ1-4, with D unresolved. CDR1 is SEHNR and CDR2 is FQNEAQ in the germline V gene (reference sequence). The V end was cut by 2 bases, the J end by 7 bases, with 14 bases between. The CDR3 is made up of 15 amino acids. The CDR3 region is CASSLNSGVGEKLFF. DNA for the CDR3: TGTGCCAGCAGCTTAAATAGCGGGGTTGGTGAAAAACTGTTTTTT.

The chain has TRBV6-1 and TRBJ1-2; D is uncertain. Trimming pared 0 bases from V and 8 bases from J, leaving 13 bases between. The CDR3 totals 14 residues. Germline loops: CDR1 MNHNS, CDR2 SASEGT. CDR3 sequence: CASSEALRGGGYTF. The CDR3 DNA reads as TGTGCCAGCAGTGAAGCGCTTCGGGGAGGCGGCTACACCTTC.

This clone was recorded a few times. The CDR3: CSVAMGISGNTIYF. CDR3 coding DNA: TGCAGCGTTGCTATGGGCATCTCTGGAAACACCATATATTTT. The V gene is TRBV29-1, the J gene TRBJ1-3; D is ambiguous. V was cut by 4 bases and J by 0 bases, with 10 bases left in between. Germline V gives CDR1 SQVTM, CDR2 ANQGSEA. The CDR3 is 14 amino acids.

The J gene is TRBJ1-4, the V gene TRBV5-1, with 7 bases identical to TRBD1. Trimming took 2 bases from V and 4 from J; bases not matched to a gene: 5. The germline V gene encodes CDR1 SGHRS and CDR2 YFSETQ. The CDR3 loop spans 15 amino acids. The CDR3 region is CASSFTGADNEKLFF. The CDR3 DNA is TGCGCCAGCAGCTTCACAGGGGCGGATAATGAAAAACTGTTTTTT. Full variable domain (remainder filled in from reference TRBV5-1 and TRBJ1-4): KAGVTQTPRYLIKTRGQQVTLSCSPISGHRSVSWYQQTPGQGLQFLFEYFSETQRNKGNFPGRFSGRQFSNSRSEMNVSTLELGDSALYLCASSFTGADNEKLFFGSGTQLSVL.

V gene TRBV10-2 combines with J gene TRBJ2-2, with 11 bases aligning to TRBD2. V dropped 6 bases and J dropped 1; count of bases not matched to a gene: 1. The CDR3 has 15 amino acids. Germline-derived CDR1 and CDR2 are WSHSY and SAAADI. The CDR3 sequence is CASRLAGENTGELFF. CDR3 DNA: TGCGCCAGCAGACTAGCGGGGGAGAACACCGGGGAGCTGTTTTTT.